This T cell receptor beta chain is from a study of blood T cell repertoires in COVID-19. The data were produced by immunoSEQ multiplex PCR, yet TCRdb's version contains in-frame clones alone and is incomplete. This table has a few hundred thousand clones, roughly four fifths appearing once. CDR1 SGHAT and CDR2 FQDESV come from the germline V gene (reference sequence). The V and J ends lost 5 bases and 4 bases respectively, with 15 bases between them. The length of the CDR3 is 14 residues. The material sequenced was PBMCs or T cells enriched from blood (not recorded which). This receptor was obtained from a woman aged 50 to 65 who had recovered from COVID-19. The V gene is TRBV11-1, the J gene TRBJ2-7, with D perhaps TRBD1 (6 bases). The CDR3 spells CASSPHRDAYEQYF. CDR3 DNA sequence: TGTGCCAGCAGCCCCCACAGGGACGCGTACGAGCAGTACTTC.